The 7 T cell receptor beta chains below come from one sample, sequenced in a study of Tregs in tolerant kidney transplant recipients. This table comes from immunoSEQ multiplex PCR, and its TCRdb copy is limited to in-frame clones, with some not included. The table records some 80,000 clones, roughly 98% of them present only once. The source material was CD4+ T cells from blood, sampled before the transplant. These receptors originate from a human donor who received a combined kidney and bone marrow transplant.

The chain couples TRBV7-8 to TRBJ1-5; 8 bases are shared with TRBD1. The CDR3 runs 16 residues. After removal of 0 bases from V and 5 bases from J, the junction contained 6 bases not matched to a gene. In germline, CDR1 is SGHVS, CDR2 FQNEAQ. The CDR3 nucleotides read TGTGCCAGCAGCTTAGCTTGGACAGGGAACTATCAGCCCCAGCATTTT. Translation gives CASSLAWTGNYQPQHF.

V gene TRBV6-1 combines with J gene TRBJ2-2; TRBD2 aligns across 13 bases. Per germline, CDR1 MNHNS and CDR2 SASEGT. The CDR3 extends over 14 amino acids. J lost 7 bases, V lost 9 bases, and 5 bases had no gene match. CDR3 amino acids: CASRLAGGLGELFF. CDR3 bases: TGTGCCAGTAGACTAGCGGGGGGTCTCGGGGAGCTGTTTTTT.

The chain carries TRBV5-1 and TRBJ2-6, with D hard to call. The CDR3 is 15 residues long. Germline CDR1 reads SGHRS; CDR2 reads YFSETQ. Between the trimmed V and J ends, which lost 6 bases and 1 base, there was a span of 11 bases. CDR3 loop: CASMGSLSGANVLTF. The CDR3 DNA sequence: TGCGCCAGCATGGGCAGCCTATCTGGGGCCAACGTCCTGACTTTC.

The CDR3 DNA follows: TGTGCCAGCAGCCCCCTGCGGACTAGTCTTAGCGAGCAGTACTTC. Residues: CASSPLRTSLSEQYF. The V gene is TRBV14, the J gene TRBJ2-7; TRBD2 matches at 7 bases. Germline lookup yields CDR1 SGHDN and CDR2 FVKESK. J lost 6 bases, V lost 4 bases, and 12 bases had no gene match. The CDR3 length is 15 residues.

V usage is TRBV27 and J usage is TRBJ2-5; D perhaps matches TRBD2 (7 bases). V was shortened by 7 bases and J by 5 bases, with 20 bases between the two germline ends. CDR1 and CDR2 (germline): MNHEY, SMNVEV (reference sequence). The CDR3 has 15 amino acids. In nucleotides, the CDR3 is TGTGCCAGCAATCAGGGGTCGGGGGGCTCTGAGACCCAGTACTTC. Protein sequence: CASNQGSGGSETQYF.

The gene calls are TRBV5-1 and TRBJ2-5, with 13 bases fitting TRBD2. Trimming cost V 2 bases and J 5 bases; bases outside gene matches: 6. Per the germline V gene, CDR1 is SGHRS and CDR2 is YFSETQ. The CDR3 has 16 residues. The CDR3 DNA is TGCGCCAGCAGCTTTCGACTAGCGGGGGGCCGGGAGACCCAGTACTTC. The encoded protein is CASSFRLAGGRETQYF.

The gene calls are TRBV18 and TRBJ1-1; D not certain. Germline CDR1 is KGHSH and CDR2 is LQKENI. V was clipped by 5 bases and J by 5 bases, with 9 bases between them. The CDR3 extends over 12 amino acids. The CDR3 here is CASSNRDTEAFF. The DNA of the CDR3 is TGTGCCAGCTCAAACCGGGATACTGAAGCTTTCTTT.